These T cell receptor beta chains were read from a single sample in a study of T cell responses to AZD1222 COVID-19 vaccine. Clones were read by immunoSEQ multiplex PCR, and TCRdb kept only the in-frame ones, dropping some. The repertoire holds over 100,000 clones, with around 90% as singletons. The source was peripheral blood, collected on day 0 of AZD1222 vaccination. The source is an adult in good health. CDR3s leave out the opening cysteine and the closing phenylalanine or tryptophan.

TRBJ2-7	TRBV4-1	ASSQDGSRAIYEQY
TRBJ1-1	TRBV19	ASSKDSRATEAF
TRBJ2-1	TRBV5-8	ASRVLAGSNEQF
TRBJ2-7	TRBV18	ASSPRPRGALGYEQY
TRBJ1-2	TRBV5-4	ASSLWGPNYGYT
TRBJ2-7	TRBV28	ASNPAGGVGNEQY
TRBJ2-3	TRBV4-3	ASSQGASRTDTQY
TRBJ2-7	TRBV4-1	ASSQGGIPGQGAYEQY
TRBJ2-1	TRBV4-3	ASSQPGAGYNEQF
TRBJ1-1	TRBV3-1/TRBV3-2	ASSQEGGGEAF
TRBJ1-3	TRBV28	ASSRDRAGNTIY
TRBJ1-1	TRBV30	AWKVVWNTEAF
TRBJ1-3	TRBV7-8	ASSFGHHPLLY
TRBJ1-5	TRBV18	ASSPGGQPQH
TRBJ1-2	TRBV28	ASSPGQGGSLSGYT
TRBJ1-1	TRBV7-3	ASSLMGHPATEAF
TRBJ1-5	TRBV4-1	ASSQGLTSNQPQH
TRBJ2-1	TRBV7-8	ASSLVELAGVHEQF
TRBJ2-1	TRBV12-3/TRBV12-4	ASSSDPGLGQF
TRBJ1-2	TRBV4-2	ASSEGGQARSLYGYT
TRBJ2-7	TRBV30	AWRPTSSHYEQY
TRBJ2-3	TRBV10-3	AISGSGSADTQY
TRBJ1-5	TRBV28	ASSLAGGNQPQH
TRBJ2-3	TRBV15	ATSSPSSAGGTDTQY
TRBJ2-3	TRBV15	ATSRRGTDTQY
TRBJ2-5	TRBV20-1	SARVETQY
TRBJ2-5	TRBV4-1	ASSQAPTGGETQY
TRBJ2-7	TRBV6-2/TRBV6-3	ASSYHRVISANEQY
TRBJ2-3	TRBV24-1	ATSGPRDRATDTQY
TRBJ1-6	TRBV7-3	ASSLSGYYHSPLH
TRBJ2-1	TRBV5-4	ASSTTPQNEQF
TRBJ1-2	TRBV19	ASSITGGDGYT
TRBJ1-4	TRBV7-9	ASVGQGNEKLF
TRBJ1-2	TRBV30	ASRAYKVGGYT
TRBJ2-3	TRBV28	ATRREGTDTQY
TRBJ2-3	TRBV6-4	ASSEETSGTDTQY
TRBJ2-1	TRBV7-2	ASSSAGARALNEQF
TRBJ2-2	TRBV9	ASSVAQGRETGELF
TRBJ2-1	TRBV27	ASSYGQGGNEQF
TRBJ2-2	TRBV2	ASSEEAPLYGDTGELF